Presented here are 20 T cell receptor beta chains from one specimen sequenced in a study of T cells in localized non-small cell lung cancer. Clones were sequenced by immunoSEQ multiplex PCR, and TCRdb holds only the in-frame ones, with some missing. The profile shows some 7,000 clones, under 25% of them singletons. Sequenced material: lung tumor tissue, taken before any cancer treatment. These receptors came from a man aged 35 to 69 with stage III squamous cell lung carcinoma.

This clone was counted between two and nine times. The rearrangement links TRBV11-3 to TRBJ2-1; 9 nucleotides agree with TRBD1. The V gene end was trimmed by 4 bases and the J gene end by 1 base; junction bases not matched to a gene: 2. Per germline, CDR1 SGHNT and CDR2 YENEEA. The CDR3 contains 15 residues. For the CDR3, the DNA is TGTGCCAGCAGCTGGGGGACAGGGTCCTACAATGAGCAGTTCTTC. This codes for CASSWGTGSYNEQFF. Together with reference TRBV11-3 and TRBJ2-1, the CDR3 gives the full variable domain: EAGVVQSPRYKIIEKKQPVAFWCNPISGHNTLYWYLQNLGQGPELLIRYENEEAVDDSQLPKDRFSAERLKGVDSTLKIQPAELGDSAVYLCASSWGTGSYNEQFFGPGTRLTVL.

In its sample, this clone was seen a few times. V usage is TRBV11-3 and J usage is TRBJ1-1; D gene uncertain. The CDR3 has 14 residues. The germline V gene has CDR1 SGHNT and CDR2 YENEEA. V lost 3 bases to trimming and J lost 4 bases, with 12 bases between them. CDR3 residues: CASSFYGVATEAFF. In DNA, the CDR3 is TGTGCCAGCAGCTTCTATGGAGTAGCCACTGAAGCTTTCTTT.

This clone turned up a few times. This chain's CDR3 is CASSQFGTGGQGTNEKLFF. CDR3 DNA sequence: TGTGCCAGCAGCCAATTCGGGACAGGGGGACAGGGCACTAATGAAAAACTGTTTTTT. This chain uses TRBV11-3 with TRBJ1-4; 11 bases are shared with TRBD1. Looked up from germline, CDR1 is SGHNT and CDR2 is YENEEA. V shed 5 bases and J 2 bases; nucleotides not matched to a gene: 13. There are 19 residues in the CDR3.

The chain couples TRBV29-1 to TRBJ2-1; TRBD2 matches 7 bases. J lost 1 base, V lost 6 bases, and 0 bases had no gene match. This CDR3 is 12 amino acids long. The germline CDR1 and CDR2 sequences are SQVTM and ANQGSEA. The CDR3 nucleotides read TGCAGCGTGCGGGGGTCCTACAATGAGCAGTTCTTC. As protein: CSVRGSYNEQFF.

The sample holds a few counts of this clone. CDR3 protein: CSVEGAGGRETQYF. CDR3 nucleotides: TGCAGCGTTGAAGGAGCGGGGGGGCGGGAGACCCAGTACTTC. The chain has TRBV29-1 and TRBJ2-5; TRBD2 aligns across 10 bases. This CDR3 comprises 14 residues. Germline V gene data show CDR1 as SQVTM and CDR2 as ANQGSEA. V shed 1 base and J 5 bases; nucleotides not matched to a gene: 4.

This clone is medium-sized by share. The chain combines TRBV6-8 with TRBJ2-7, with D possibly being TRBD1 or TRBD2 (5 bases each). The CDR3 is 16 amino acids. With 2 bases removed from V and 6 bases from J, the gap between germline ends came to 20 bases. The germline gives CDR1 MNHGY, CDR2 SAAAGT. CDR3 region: CASSYRVVQGGGEQYF. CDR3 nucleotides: TGTGCCAGCAGTTACAGGGTGGTGCAGGGTGGAGGCGAGCAGTACTTC.

The CDR3: CATSRDPLRSGTQNTEAFF. The CDR3 nucleotides are TGTGCCACCAGCAGAGATCCCCTTAGGTCGGGAACCCAGAACACTGAAGCTTTCTTT. The chain links TRBV15 to TRBJ1-1, with D hard to call. CDR3 length: 19 residues. Trimming left V 0 bases short and J 1 base short, with 21 bases between. The V gene's germline CDR1 is LNHNV and CDR2 YYDKDF (reference sequence).

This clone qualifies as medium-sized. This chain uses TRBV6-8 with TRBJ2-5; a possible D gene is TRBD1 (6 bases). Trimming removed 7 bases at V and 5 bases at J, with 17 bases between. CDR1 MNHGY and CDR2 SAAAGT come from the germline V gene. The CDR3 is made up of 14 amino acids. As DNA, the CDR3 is TGTGCCAGCACCAGGGGACGATACAGCGAGACCCAGTACTTC. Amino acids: CASTRGRYSETQYF.

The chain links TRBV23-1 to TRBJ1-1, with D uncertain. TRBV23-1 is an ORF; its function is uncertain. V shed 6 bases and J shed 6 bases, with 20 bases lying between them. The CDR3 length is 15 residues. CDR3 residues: CASSQDALVGSEAFF. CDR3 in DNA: TGCGCCAGCAGCCAAGATGCATTAGTAGGTTCTGAAGCTTTCTTT.

This chain's CDR3 is CASSPGGHSNQPQHF. For the CDR3, the DNA is TGTGCCAGCAGCCCCGGGGGCCATAGCAATCAGCCCCAGCATTTT. The genes are TRBV9 and TRBJ1-5; D is perhaps TRBD1 (6 bases). With 4 bases removed from V and 0 bases from J, the gap between germline ends came to 11 bases. The CDR3 sequence is 15 residues long. From germline, CDR1 is SGDLS and CDR2 YYNGEE.

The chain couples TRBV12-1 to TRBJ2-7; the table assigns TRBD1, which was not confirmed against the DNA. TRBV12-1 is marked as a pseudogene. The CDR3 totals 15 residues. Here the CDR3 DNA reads TGTGCCAGCAGCTTTAGGCAGGGGGCGTACTACGAGCAGTACTTC. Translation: CASSFRQGAYYEQYF.

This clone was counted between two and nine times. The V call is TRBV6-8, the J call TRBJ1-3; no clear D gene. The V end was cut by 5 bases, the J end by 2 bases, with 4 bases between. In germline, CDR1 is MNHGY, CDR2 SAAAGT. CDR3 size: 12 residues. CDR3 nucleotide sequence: TGTGCCAGCAGTACGACTGGAAACACCATATATTTT. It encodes CASSTTGNTIYF.

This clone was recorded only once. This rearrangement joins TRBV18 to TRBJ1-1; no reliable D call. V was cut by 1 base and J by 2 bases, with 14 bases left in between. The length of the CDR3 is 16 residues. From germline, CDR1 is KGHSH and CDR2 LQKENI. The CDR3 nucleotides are TGTGCCAGCTCACCACGCGGTGGAGGATTCAACACTGAAGCTTTCTTT. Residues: CASSPRGGGFNTEAFF.

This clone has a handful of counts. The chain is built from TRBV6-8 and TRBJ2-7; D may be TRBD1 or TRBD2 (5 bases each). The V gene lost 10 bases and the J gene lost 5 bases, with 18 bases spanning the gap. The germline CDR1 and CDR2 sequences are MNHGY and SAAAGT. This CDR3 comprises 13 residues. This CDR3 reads CAITGTEEHEQYF. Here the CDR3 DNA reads TGTGCCATCACCGGGACGGAGGAACACGAGCAGTACTTC.

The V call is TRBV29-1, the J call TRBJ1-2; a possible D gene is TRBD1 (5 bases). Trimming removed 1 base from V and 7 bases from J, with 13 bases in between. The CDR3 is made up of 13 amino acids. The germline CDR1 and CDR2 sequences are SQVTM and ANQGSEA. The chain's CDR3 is CSVEGGVVFGYTF. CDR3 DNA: TGCAGCGTTGAAGGGGGGGTGGTGTTTGGCTACACCTTC.

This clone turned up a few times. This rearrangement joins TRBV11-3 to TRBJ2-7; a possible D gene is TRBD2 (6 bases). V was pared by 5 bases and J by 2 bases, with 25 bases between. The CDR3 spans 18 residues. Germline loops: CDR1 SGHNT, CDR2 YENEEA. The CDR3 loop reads CASSLRSPRDSEAYEQYF. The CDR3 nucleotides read TGTGCCAGCAGCCTCCGGAGTCCCCGGGACTCAGAGGCCTACGAGCAGTACTTC. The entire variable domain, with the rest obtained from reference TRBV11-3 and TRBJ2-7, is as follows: EAGVVQSPRYKIIEKKQPVAFWCNPISGHNTLYWYLQNLGQGPELLIRYENEEAVDDSQLPKDRFSAERLKGVDSTLKIQPAELGDSAVYLCASSLRSPRDSEAYEQYFGPGTRLTVT.

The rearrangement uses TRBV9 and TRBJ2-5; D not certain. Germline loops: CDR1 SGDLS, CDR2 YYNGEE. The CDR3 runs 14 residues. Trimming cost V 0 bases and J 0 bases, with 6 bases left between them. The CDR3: CASSVDGYQETQYF. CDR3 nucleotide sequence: TGTGCCAGCAGCGTAGACGGGTACCAAGAGACCCAGTACTTC.

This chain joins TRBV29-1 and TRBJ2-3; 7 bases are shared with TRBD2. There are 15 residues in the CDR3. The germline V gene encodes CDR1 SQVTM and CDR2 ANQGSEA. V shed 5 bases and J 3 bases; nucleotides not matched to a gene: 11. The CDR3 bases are TGCAGCGTTCAGATCGGGGCTAGCGGTACAGATACGCAGTATTTT. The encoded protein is CSVQIGASGTDTQYF.

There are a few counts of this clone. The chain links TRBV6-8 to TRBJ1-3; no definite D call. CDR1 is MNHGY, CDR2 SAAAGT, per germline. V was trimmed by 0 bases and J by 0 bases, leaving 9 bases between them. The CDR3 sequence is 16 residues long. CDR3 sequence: CASSYSHRSSGNTIYF. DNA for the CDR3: TGTGCCAGCAGTTACTCTCACCGGAGCTCTGGAAACACCATATATTTT.

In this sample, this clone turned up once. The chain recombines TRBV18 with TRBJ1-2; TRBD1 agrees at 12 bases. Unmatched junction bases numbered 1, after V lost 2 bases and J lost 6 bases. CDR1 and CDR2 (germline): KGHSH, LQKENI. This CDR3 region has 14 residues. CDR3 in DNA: TGTGCCAGCTCACCAGGGACAGGGGGCCATGGCTACACCTTC. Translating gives CASSPGTGGHGYTF.